This record concerns one T cell receptor (beta chain) sequence. The data derive from a study of blood T cell repertoires in COVID-19. Germline V gene lookup returns CDR1 GTSNPN and CDR2 SVGIG (reference sequence). The CDR3 consists of 15 residues. V shed 2 bases and J 4 bases; nucleotides not matched to a gene: 7. The assay was immunoSEQ multiplex PCR, and TCRdb's table has in-frame clones only and misses some. The sample lists tens of thousands of clones; about four fifths were seen once. Sequenced input: peripheral blood. The V call is TRBV30, the J call TRBJ1-1; 10 bases align to TRBD1. This clonotype originated in a man in his 60s with active COVID-19. CDR3 region: CAWSFRQGAPTEAFF. The CDR3 bases are TGTGCCTGGAGTTTCAGACAGGGGGCCCCCACTGAAGCTTTCTTT.